The 13 T cell receptor beta chains reported below all come from one sample, sequenced in a study of cytomegalovirus exposure and HLA in healthy donors. Use of 60 Vbeta and 13 Jbeta primers characterized the PCR. Using immunoSEQ multiplex PCR, the repertoire was profiled, and TCRdb retains in-frame clones only, with some absent. The sample lists 150,000 or so clones, around three quarters occurring once. The specimen sequenced was PBMCs. The receptor set was obtained from a woman in her forties in good health and CMV-seronegative.

The chain is built from TRBV6-1 and TRBJ2-1; D ambiguous. CDR3 length: 14 amino acids. V dropped 9 bases and J dropped 1 base, with 13 bases sitting between them. CDR1 and CDR2 from the germline V gene are MNHNS and SASEGT. The CDR3 nucleotides read TGTGCCAGTCTCCACCGAGCTTCCTACAATGAGCAGTTCTTC. Its protein product is CASLHRASYNEQFF.

V is TRBV10-2 and J is TRBJ2-1; TRBD2 agrees at 9 bases. This CDR3 is built from 12 residues. From germline, CDR1 is WSHSY and CDR2 SAAADI. Germline trimming cut 7 bases from V and 8 bases from J; bases unmatched to any gene: 3. DNA of the CDR3: TGCGCCAGCAAGGCTAGCGGGGATGAGCAGTTCTTC. It yields the protein CASKASGDEQFF.

The V call is TRBV6-6, the J call TRBJ2-1; the match to TRBD2 covers 7 bases. With V trimmed by 2 bases and J by 7 bases, 8 bases remained unmatched. This CDR3 is built from 15 residues. Germline V gene lookup returns CDR1 MNHNY and CDR2 SVGAGI (reference sequence). Written as DNA, the CDR3 is TGTGCCAGCAGTTACGAGCGGGAAGTCCGGAATGAGCAGTTCTTC. The encoded protein is CASSYEREVRNEQFF.

This clone was seen more than once but under ten times. The CDR3 sequence is CASSPGGHNEKLFF. DNA of the CDR3: TGTGCCAGCAGCCCGGGAGGTCATAATGAAAAACTGTTTTTT. The genes are TRBV6-5 and TRBJ1-4; no clear D gene. CDR3 length: 14 residues. V shed 6 bases and J shed 4 bases, with 12 bases lying between them. Germline-derived CDR1 and CDR2 are MNHEY and SVGAGI.

This clone was detected only a few times. The chain is built from TRBV28 and TRBJ1-6; D is perhaps TRBD1 (6 bases). This CDR3 is 14 amino acids long. Trimming pared 4 bases from V and 10 bases from J, leaving 14 bases between. Germline CDR1 reads MDHEN; CDR2 reads SYDVKM. The CDR3 here is CASSYPDSVSPLHF. Here the CDR3 DNA reads TGTGCCAGCAGTTACCCGGACAGTGTGTCACCCCTCCACTTT. Supplemented by reference TRBV28 and TRBJ1-6, the full variable domain reads DVKVTQSSRYLVKRTGEKVFLECVQDMDHENMFWYRQDPGLGLRLIYFSYDVKMKEKGDIPEGYSVSREKKERFSLILESASTNQTSMYLCASSYPDSVSPLHFGNGTRLTVT.

This clone was seen only a few times. This chain joins TRBV10-3 and TRBJ1-4; 9 nucleotides match TRBD1. This CDR3 is built from 13 residues. V lost 8 bases to trimming and J lost 7 bases; unmatched junction nucleotides: 5. Per germline, CDR1 ENHRY and CDR2 SYGVKD. The CDR3 protein is CAIRAGQGEKLFF. The CDR3 DNA reads TGTGCCATCCGTGCGGGACAGGGTGAAAAACTGTTTTTT.

The chain recombines TRBV5-1 with TRBJ2-5; D may be TRBD2 (5 bases). Trimming left V 1 base short and J 5 bases short, with 12 bases between. The CDR3 length is 14 residues. Per germline, CDR1 SGHRS and CDR2 YFSETQ. The CDR3 nucleotides are TGCGCCAGCAGCTTGTCTAGCTGGTATGAGACCCAGTACTTC. This gives the protein CASSLSSWYETQYF.

V gene TRBV21-1 combines with J gene TRBJ1-6; the table gives TRBD1 as D, unverified against the DNA. TRBV21-1 is shown as a pseudogene. The CDR3 covers 16 residues. The CDR3, as DNA: TGTGCCAGCAGCAAAGGGTCAGGGAACGGAAATTCACCCCTCCACTTT. As protein: CASSKGSGNGNSPLHF.

The genes are TRBV4-1 and TRBJ2-5; 7 nucleotides match TRBD1. This CDR3 region has 13 residues. J lost 5 bases, V lost 4 bases, and 4 bases had no gene match. In germline, CDR1 is MGHRA, CDR2 YSYEKL. CDR3 sequence reads: CASSPTGMETQYF. DNA of the CDR3: TGCGCCAGCAGCCCGACAGGGATGGAGACCCAGTACTTC.

This clone was counted a single time. The chain uses TRBV5-1 and TRBJ1-4; the match to TRBD1 covers 7 bases. The ends lost 4 bases at V and 0 bases at J; junction bases unmatched: 6. Germline CDR1 and CDR2: SGHRS and YFSETQ. This CDR3 comprises 16 residues. In nucleotides, the CDR3 is TGCGCCAGCAGCATGACAGGGAGGCCAACTAATGAAAAACTGTTTTTT. Translated, it gives CASSMTGRPTNEKLFF. The variable domain in full, completed from reference TRBV5-1 and TRBJ1-4, reads KAGVTQTPRYLIKTRGQQVTLSCSPISGHRSVSWYQQTPGQGLQFLFEYFSETQRNKGNFPGRFSGRQFSNSRSEMNVSTLELGDSALYLCASSMTGRPTNEKLFFGSGTQLSVL.

This clone was seen a few times. The V call is TRBV6-5, the J call TRBJ1-1; 8 bases line up with TRBD1. Trimming removed 6 bases from V and 0 bases from J; junction bases left unmatched: 6. CDR3 length equals 15 residues. Germline V gene sequence: CDR1 MNHEY, CDR2 SVGAGI. The DNA for the CDR3 is TGTGCCAGCAGCTCCTGGACAGGGTTGAACACTGAAGCTTTCTTT. Translation: CASSSWTGLNTEAFF.

The chain couples TRBV5-1 to TRBJ2-1; D not resolved. V lost 4 bases and J lost 5, with 10 bases in between. The CDR3 totals 13 residues. Germline V gene data show CDR1 as SGHRS and CDR2 as YFSETQ. CDR3 residues: CASSRQVNNEQFF. The CDR3 bases are TGCGCCAGCAGCCGGCAGGTCAACAATGAGCAGTTCTTC.

The CDR3 is CASSSGGERYTEAFF. The CDR3 DNA reads as TGTGCCAGCAGCTCCGGAGGGGAAAGATACACTGAAGCTTTCTTT. The V gene is TRBV5-4, the J gene TRBJ1-1; D may be TRBD1 (5 bases). The CDR3 sequence is 15 residues long. Germline V lookup: CDR1 SGHNT, CDR2 YYREEE (reference sequence). Trimming cost V 3 bases and J 3 bases, with 15 bases left between them.